The following is a TCR beta chain sequence with its context. Its antigen is currently unknown. This sample was taken from a study of vaccination effects on CD4 cells after COVID-19. Whole-study findings and limits: Cross-reaction with common cold coronaviruses was seen in only 1 of 255 vaccine-induced clones from healthy vaccinees.

Prior to sequencing, the ViraFEST assay stimulated PBMC with viral peptide pools, which expanded the antigen-specific CD4+ T cells. Subsequent to roughly 9 days of culture, CD4+ T cells were isolated. In the vaccine recipients, nucleocapsid antibodies were negative and there was no prior SARS-CoV-2 infection. TCRdb keeps only in-frame clones here, not all; method: immunoSEQ multiplex PCR. The sample lists about 41,000 clones; around 68% were seen once. The CDR3 is 15 residues long. The chain has TRBV21-1 and TRBJ2-7. TRBV21-1 is deemed a pseudogene. The sequenced sample was CD4+ T cells from PBMCs cultured with HCoV-OC43 spike peptides, obtained before COVID-19 vaccination. The subset is: HCoV-OC43 spike overlapping peptide pool stimulation. This TCR derives from a human donor who received a COVID-19 vaccine. CDR3 region: CASSKRMGPNYEQYF. In DNA, the CDR3 is TGTGCCAGCAGCAAACGAATGGGACCCAACTACGAGCAGTACTTC.